The 10 T cell receptor beta chains given below trace back to one sample, sequenced in a study of type 1 regulatory T cells. In TCRdb, the reads were re-called with MiXCR into one record per CDR3 protein. The sample consists of 60,000 to 75,000 distinct CDR3 sequences, roughly 20% of them appearing once. Broader study findings: Tr1 cells had a more restricted TCR repertoire than non-Tr1 cells.

These receptors' antigens are unknown. Sequencing was performed on cultured type 1 regulatory T (Tr1) cells, either the whole culture or a sorted fraction (not recorded which). These TCRs come from a human donor in good health.

The rearrangement joins TRBV20-1 to TRBJ1-5; D unclear. Germline V gene data show CDR1 as DFQATT and CDR2 as SNEGSKA (reference sequence). The V end was cut by 2 bases, the J end by 4 bases, with 15 bases between. This CDR3 region has 15 residues. In DNA form, the CDR3 reads TGCAGTGCTAGATTGAGTTTGGGGAATAATCAGCCCCAGCATTTT. Residues: CSARLSLGNNQPQHF.

There are a few counts of this clonotype. The chain is built from TRBV11-2 and TRBJ2-1; 13 bases map to TRBD2. The CDR3 is 15 residues long. The ends lost 5 bases at V and 6 bases at J; junction bases unmatched: 4. The germline V gene has CDR1 SGHAT and CDR2 FQNNGV. The CDR3 loop is CASSRGLAGVNEQFF. The DNA of the CDR3 is TGTGCCAGCAGCCGCGGACTAGCGGGAGTCAATGAGCAGTTCTTC.

The V gene is TRBV14, the J gene TRBJ2-1; D possibly corresponds to TRBD1 (6 bases). This CDR3 has 15 residues. Deletions cut 1 base from V and 9 bases from J, with 16 bases between. Germline-derived CDR1 and CDR2 are SGHDN and FVKESK. CDR3 nucleotide sequence: TGTGCCAGCAGCCAAGTAGGGGGAGTGGCTTCTGAGCAGTTCTTC. It translates to CASSQVGGVASEQFF.

V and J are TRBV6-1 and TRBJ1-5; D perhaps matches TRBD1 (5 bases). Trimming took off 1 base at V and 2 bases at J, with 9 bases between the two ends. The germline gives CDR1 MNHNS, CDR2 SASEGT. The CDR3 covers 15 residues. The CDR3 sequence: CASSEGWGGNQPQHF. In nucleotides, the CDR3 is TGTGCCAGCAGTGAAGGATGGGGGGGCAATCAGCCCCAGCATTTT.

This clonotype has a handful of counts. V and J are TRBV2 and TRBJ1-5; maybe TRBD1 (5 bases). Germline loops: CDR1 SNHLY, CDR2 FYNNEI. The CDR3 consists of 14 residues. V lost 8 bases and J lost 2, with 13 bases in between. This CDR3 reads CASGGTGRNQPQHF. The DNA for the CDR3 is TGTGCCAGCGGGGGAACAGGCCGCAATCAGCCCCAGCATTTT.

The rearrangement links TRBV27 to TRBJ1-5, with D possibly matching TRBD1 (5 bases). The CDR3 is 16 residues long. Germline CDR1 is MNHEY and CDR2 is SMNVEV (reference sequence). Trimming pared 0 bases from V and 10 bases from J, leaving 19 bases between. CDR3 in amino acids: CASSLSGAGGNLPQHF. The CDR3 DNA is TGTGCCAGCAGTTTATCAGGGGCAGGTGGGAATTTACCCCAGCATTTT.

This clonotype came up many times. Relative to the germline gene, one junction end is altered; a read error may explain this. The CDR3 region has the DNA TGTGCCAGCAGCTTAGTTTCGACCGGCCTCTTTAATGGATTC. This sequence encodes CASSLVSTGLFNGF. This chain links TRBV7-2 with TRBJ2-1; D is ambiguous. CDR3 length: 14 residues. CDR1 is SGHTA and CDR2 is FQGNSA in the germline V gene.

The chain uses TRBV5-1 and TRBJ2-2; 7 bases fit TRBD1. Germline trimming cut 5 bases from V and 3 bases from J; bases unmatched to any gene: 7. The germline V gene has CDR1 SGHRS and CDR2 YFSETQ. The length of the CDR3 is 15 residues. In nucleotides, the CDR3 is TGCGCCAGCAGACCCTCCGGACAGGACACCGGGGAGCTGTTTTTT. Amino acid sequence: CASRPSGQDTGELFF.

This chain links TRBV2 with TRBJ2-3; the D is unclear. The germline CDR1 and CDR2 sequences are SNHLY and FYNNEI. CDR3 length equals 13 residues. Trimming removed 4 bases at V and 1 base at J, with 6 bases between. This CDR3 is CASSAVGTDTQYF. The CDR3 DNA is TGTGCCAGCAGTGCAGTGGGCACAGATACGCAGTATTTT.

Ten or more counts support this clonotype. The CDR3 bases are TGTGCCAGCAGCGAGAGGGACAGGCAGAACACTGAAGCTTTCTTT. It codes for CASSERDRQNTEAFF. J is TRBJ1-1 and V is TRBV13; 8 nucleotides match TRBD1. J gave up 1 base and V 5 bases, and 6 bases lay outside the gene matches. This CDR3 has 15 residues. Germline CDR1 is PRHDT and CDR2 is FYEKMQ (reference sequence).